Shown below are 26 T cell receptor beta chains from a single sample sequenced in a study of cytomegalovirus exposure and HLA in healthy donors. Here immunoSEQ multiplex PCR was the method, and the copy in TCRdb shows in-frame clones only, minus some. The sample consists of 130,000 or so clones, over 80% of them appearing once. Sample: PBMCs. The receptors originated from a woman aged 30 to 39 in good health and CMV-seropositive.

This clone was found once. The chain joins TRBV11-3 to TRBJ2-1; 7 nucleotides line up with TRBD1. Per the germline V gene, CDR1 is SGHNT and CDR2 is YENEEA. The J segment lost 1 base and the V segment lost 5 bases, leaving 2 bases of the junction unmatched. The CDR3 is 14 amino acids. The CDR3 DNA reads as TGTGCCAGCAGCAACAGGGGTTCCTACAATGAGCAGTTCTTC. Its translation is CASSNRGSYNEQFF.

The chain uses TRBV7-9 and TRBJ2-3; possible D gene TRBD1, 5 bases. Germline CDR1 is SEHNR and CDR2 is FQNEAQ (reference sequence). With 5 bases removed from V and 2 bases from J, the gap between germline ends came to 20 bases. This CDR3 contains 17 residues. Written as DNA, the CDR3 is TGTGCCAGCAGCCCCTCGCGGCAGGGCCCCCTCACAGATACGCAGTATTTT. Translating gives CASSPSRQGPLTDTQYF.

The V and J genes are TRBV5-6 and TRBJ2-3, with D unresolved. The CDR3 consists of 13 residues. CDR1 SGHDT and CDR2 YYEEEE come from the germline V gene. Trimming shortened V by 0 bases and J by 6 bases, and 8 bases separated the two germline ends. CDR3 loop: CASSLGLQDTQYF. CDR3 bases: TGTGCCAGCAGCTTGGGACTCCAGGATACGCAGTATTTT.

The J gene is TRBJ2-7, the V gene TRBV27; no definite D call. The V gene lost 5 bases and the J gene lost 2 bases, with 10 bases spanning the gap. The CDR3 covers 13 residues. Germline V gene lookup returns CDR1 MNHEY and CDR2 SMNVEV (reference sequence). This CDR3 is CASSPTSTYEQYF. DNA for the CDR3: TGTGCCAGCAGTCCCACGAGCACCTACGAGCAGTACTTC.

V usage is TRBV5-4 and J usage is TRBJ2-1, with D tentatively TRBD2 (6 bases). The V end lost 0 bases, the J end lost 8 bases, and 18 bases lay between the germline ends. The CDR3 spans 16 residues. Germline V gene lookup returns CDR1 SGHNT and CDR2 YYREEE (reference sequence). This CDR3 reads CASSLEGYGGGDEQFF. Here the CDR3 DNA reads TGTGCCAGCAGCTTGGAAGGGTATGGAGGCGGGGATGAGCAGTTCTTC. Together with reference TRBV5-4 and TRBJ2-1, the CDR3 gives the full variable domain: ETGVTQSPTHLIKTRGQQVTLRCSSQSGHNTVSWYQQALGQGPQFIFQYYREEENGRGNFPPRFSGLQFPNYSSELNVNALELDDSALYLCASSLEGYGGGDEQFFGPGTRLTVL.

V and J are TRBV5-4 and TRBJ2-1, with 11 bases matching TRBD2. CDR1 and CDR2 (germline): SGHNT, YYREEE (reference sequence). This CDR3 contains 17 residues. The J segment lost 2 bases and the V segment lost 0 bases, leaving 4 bases of the junction unmatched. The CDR3 reads CASSLGPLAGAYNEQFF. The CDR3 DNA reads TGTGCCAGCAGCTTGGGGCCACTAGCGGGAGCCTACAATGAGCAGTTCTTC.

The chain has TRBV19 and TRBJ2-7; 9 bases map to TRBD1. V dropped 9 bases and J dropped 0; count of bases not matched to a gene: 9. The CDR3 is made up of 15 amino acids. Germline V CDR1 and CDR2: LNHDA, SQIVND (reference sequence). The CDR3 here is CASSIPGQGSYEQYF. The DNA for the CDR3 is TGTGCCAGCTCGATCCCGGGACAGGGCTCCTACGAGCAGTACTTC.

The chain recombines TRBV6-5 with TRBJ2-4, with TRBD2 matching over 8 bases. J lost 0 bases, V lost 6 bases, and 4 bases had no gene match. This CDR3 is built from 15 residues. Looked up from germline, CDR1 is MNHEY and CDR2 is SVGAGI. The CDR3 nucleotides are TGTGCCAGCAGCCGGGGGGGGGCAGCCAAAAACATTCAGTACTTC. This gives the protein CASSRGGAAKNIQYF.

V and J are TRBV4-1 and TRBJ2-7; TRBD2 agrees at 8 bases. The CDR3 is 15 amino acids. V shed 0 bases and J 3 bases; nucleotides not matched to a gene: 4. The germline gives CDR1 MGHRA, CDR2 YSYEKL. The CDR3 DNA reads TGCGCCAGCAGCCAAGATATAGCGGGAAACTACGAGCAGTACTTC. Amino acids: CASSQDIAGNYEQYF.

The V call is TRBV6-6, the J call TRBJ2-7; no clear D. This CDR3 contains 12 residues. Trimming removed 6 bases at V and 5 bases at J, with 11 bases between. CDR1 and CDR2 from the germline V gene are MNHNY and SVGAGI (reference sequence). CDR3 region: CASSPQVHEQYF. The CDR3, as DNA: TGTGCCAGCAGCCCTCAGGTCCACGAGCAGTACTTC.

This chain uses TRBV2 with TRBJ2-1; 11 bases line up with TRBD2. The CDR3 sequence is 15 residues long. The trim removed 11 bases at V and 4 bases at J, leaving 10 bases unmatched. Germline loops: CDR1 SNHLY, CDR2 FYNNEI. DNA of the CDR3: TGTGCCGGGGGGCTAGCGGGAGGAACTTACAATGAGCAGTTCTTC. Amino acid sequence: CAGGLAGGTYNEQFF.

This chain connects TRBV2 to TRBJ1-2; D gene uncertain. The CDR3 length is 13 residues. V lost 8 bases and J lost 8, with 18 bases in between. Germline V CDR1 and CDR2: SNHLY, FYNNEI. CDR3: CASSREGFFGYTF. DNA for the CDR3: TGTGCCAGCTCGCGTGAGGGTTTCTTCGGCTACACCTTC.

This clone occurred once. The chain combines TRBV19 with TRBJ1-1; 9 bases align to TRBD1. From germline, CDR1 is LNHDA and CDR2 SQIVND (reference sequence). The CDR3 loop spans 15 amino acids. The junction had 6 bases not matched to a gene; V was cut back by 7 bases and J by 0 bases. The CDR3 nucleotides read TGTGCCAGTATTCCGGACAGGGGTATGAACACTGAAGCTTTCTTT. Its translation is CASIPDRGMNTEAFF.

The rearrangement links TRBV28 to TRBJ1-4; D is possibly TRBD1 (6 bases). Trimming removed 1 base from V and 4 bases from J, with 7 bases in between. The length of the CDR3 is 14 residues. Germline-derived CDR1 and CDR2 are MDHEN and SYDVKM. DNA of the CDR3: TGTGCCAGCAGTTTATCAGGGGTTAATGAAAAACTGTTTTTT. Residues: CASSLSGVNEKLFF. Based on the CDR3 plus reference TRBV28 and TRBJ1-4, the full variable domain is DVKVTQSSRYLVKRTGEKVFLECVQDMDHENMFWYRQDPGLGLRLIYFSYDVKMKEKGDIPEGYSVSREKKERFSLILESASTNQTSMYLCASSLSGVNEKLFFGSGTQLSVL.

The gene calls are TRBV2 and TRBJ2-7; 7 bases map to TRBD1. Germline values: CDR1 SNHLY, CDR2 FYNNEI. The junction had 5 bases not matched to a gene; V was cut back by 8 bases and J by 7 bases. This CDR3 has 11 amino acids. The CDR3 here is CASAQGLEQYF. The CDR3 region has the DNA TGTGCCAGCGCACAGGGGTTGGAGCAGTACTTC.

The V and J genes are TRBV6-6 and TRBJ1-1; possibly TRBD1 for D (5 bases). Trimming took off 0 bases at V and 0 bases at J, with 11 bases between the two ends. The CDR3 length is 16 residues. Germline CDR1 is MNHNY and CDR2 is SVGAGI (reference sequence). In nucleotides, the CDR3 is TGTGCCAGCAGTTACTCGGGGAGGACAATGAACACTGAAGCTTTCTTT. Translated: CASSYSGRTMNTEAFF.

V and J are TRBV2 and TRBJ2-1, with 7 bases identical to TRBD1. The CDR3 has 14 amino acids. Unmatched junction bases numbered 3, after V lost 3 bases and J lost 4 bases. The germline gives CDR1 SNHLY, CDR2 FYNNEI. CDR3 region: CASSDRGWYNEQFF. The CDR3 region has the DNA TGTGCCAGCAGTGACAGGGGGTGGTACAATGAGCAGTTCTTC.

The J gene is TRBJ2-2, the V gene TRBV15; D remains ambiguous. CDR1 is LNHNV and CDR2 is YYDKDF in the germline V gene (reference sequence). V was cut by 4 bases and J by 4 bases, with 10 bases left in between. The CDR3 has 14 residues. DNA for the CDR3: TGTGCCACCAGCATTGCCAGGTCCACCGGGGAGCTGTTTTTT. Its translation is CATSIARSTGELFF.

For the CDR3, the DNA is TGCGCCAGCAGCCAAAGGGGGAACACTGAAGCTTTCTTT. Translated: CASSQRGNTEAFF. The rearrangement uses TRBV4-1 and TRBJ1-1, with D possibly TRBD1 on 5 matching bases. The germline CDR1 and CDR2 sequences are MGHRA and YSYEKL. The V end lost 2 bases, the J end lost 1 base, and 5 bases lay between the germline ends. This CDR3 has 13 residues.

This chain uses TRBV7-2 with TRBJ2-4; tentative D call: TRBD2 (5 bases). The CDR3 contains 14 residues. Germline CDR1 SGHTA, CDR2 FQGNSA. The V gene lost 5 bases and the J gene lost 7 bases, with 15 bases spanning the gap. The DNA of the CDR3 is TGTGCCAGCAGCCCCGGACGGACGGGGAACATTCAGTACTTC. This translates into CASSPGRTGNIQYF.

The chain is built from TRBV7-2 and TRBJ2-5; TRBD2 is a possible D gene (5 bases). Per the germline V gene, CDR1 is SGHTA and CDR2 is FQGNSA. V was clipped by 3 bases and J by 4 bases, with 6 bases between them. This CDR3 is built from 12 residues. CDR3 in amino acids: CASSLGRETQYF. The DNA of the CDR3 is TGTGCCAGCAGCTTGGGGAGAGAGACCCAGTACTTC.

This chain uses TRBV2 with TRBJ2-7, with unresolved D. This CDR3 spans 12 amino acids. Germline V CDR1 and CDR2: SNHLY, FYNNEI. Trimming took off 2 bases at V and 3 bases at J, with 5 bases between the two ends. Written as DNA, the CDR3 is TGTGCCAGCAGTGAACGCAGCTACGAGCAGTACTTC. Its translation: CASSERSYEQYF.

In its sample, this clone was seen once. The chain employs TRBV7-2 and TRBJ1-2; possibly TRBD1 for D (6 bases). CDR1 and CDR2 from the germline V gene are SGHTA and FQGNSA. CDR3 length: 17 residues. Trimming removed 4 bases from V and 2 bases from J, with 20 bases in between. The CDR3 protein is CASSSYLTGGKNYGYTF. DNA for the CDR3: TGTGCCAGCAGCTCATATTTGACAGGAGGAAAAAACTATGGCTACACCTTC. The entire variable domain, with the rest obtained from reference TRBV7-2 and TRBJ1-2, is as follows: GAGVSQSPSNKVTEKGKDVELRCDPISGHTALYWYRQSLGQGLEFLIYFQGNSAPDKSGLPSDRFSAERTGGSVSTLTIQRTQQEDSAVYLCASSSYLTGGKNYGYTFGSGTRLTVV.

The V call is TRBV6-1, the J call TRBJ2-3; TRBD2 agrees at 9 bases. J gave up 6 bases and V 8 bases, and 9 bases lay outside the gene matches. CDR1 is MNHNS and CDR2 is SASEGT in the germline V gene. The CDR3 spans 14 residues. Here the CDR3 DNA reads TGTGCCAGCCTGGGCGGGAGGGCCCCGGATACGCAGTATTTT. Translating gives CASLGGRAPDTQYF.

This clone showed up just a few times. The chain combines TRBV7-3 with TRBJ1-4; TRBD1 might be the D (5 bases). Per the germline V gene, CDR1 is SGHTA and CDR2 is FQGTGA. The V end lost 5 bases, the J end lost 11 bases, and 15 bases lay between the germline ends. This CDR3 has 13 amino acids. CDR3 coding DNA: TGTGCCAGCAGCGACGGACACATGGAGAAACTGTTTTTT. Its translation is CASSDGHMEKLFF.

This sequence joins TRBV28 and TRBJ1-4, with TRBD1 matching over 7 bases. Germline trimming cut 1 base from V and 4 bases from J; bases unmatched to any gene: 3. CDR1 is MDHEN, CDR2 SYDVKM, per germline. This CDR3 region has 15 residues. The CDR3 nucleotides read TGTGCCAGCAGTTTATTGGACAGGAATAATGAAAAACTGTTTTTT. Translating it yields CASSLLDRNNEKLFF.